Each of the 3 T cell receptor beta chains below was sequenced from the same sample in a study of identical twins. TCRdb reprocessed the 5' RACE reads with MiXCR, giving one entry per CDR3 protein. Of some 300,000 distinct CDR3 sequences listed, 12% are singletons. The same specimen was also included in a second study, on yellow fever vaccine responses in identical twins.

What was sequenced was CD8+ T cells sorted from blood. Receptor source: a woman in her late teens or twenties in good health.

The rearrangement links TRBV4-2 to TRBJ2-2; 7 bases line up with TRBD2. Losses at the gene ends were 7 bases for V and 1 base for J; bases not matched to a gene: 9. The CDR3 totals 16 residues. Germline V gene sequence: CDR1 LGHNA, CDR2 YNFKEQ. For the CDR3, the DNA is TGTGCCAGCACCTCTTTTGAGCGGGGGAACACCGGGGAGCTGTTTTTT. The encoded protein is CASTSFERGNTGELFF.

Only a few counts were recorded for this clonotype. The V and J genes are TRBV20-1 and TRBJ1-1; 7 positions match TRBD1. The CDR3 covers 17 residues. Trimming removed 1 base from V and 3 bases from J; junction bases left unmatched: 14. Germline V gene sequence: CDR1 DFQATT, CDR2 SNEGSKA (reference sequence). In DNA, the CDR3 is TGCAGTGCTAGAGGTTTGGGTAAGGGGGCACAACACACTGAAGCTTTCTTT. It is translated as CSARGLGKGAQHTEAFF.

The chain carries TRBV27 and TRBJ2-7; 12 positions agree with TRBD2. CDR1 is MNHEY, CDR2 SMNVEV, per germline (reference sequence). The CDR3 totals 14 residues. With 8 bases clipped from V and 7 bases from J, the junction kept 9 bases outside the gene matches. In DNA, the CDR3 is TGTGCCAGCTGTTCGGCTAGCGGGAGGGGTGAGCAGTACTTC. Translated: CASCSASGRGEQYF.